These 10 T cell receptor beta chains share one sample of origin, sequenced in a study of cytomegalovirus exposure and HLA in healthy donors. 60 Vbeta and 13 Jbeta primers were used in PCR. Only in-frame clones appear in the TCRdb table, and some are missing; sequencing was by immunoSEQ multiplex PCR. The data hold about 160,000 clones, with roughly 76% observed a single time. The sequencing sample was made of PBMCs. All receptors derive from a woman in her forties or fifties in good health and CMV-seronegative.

The chain has TRBV19 and TRBJ1-2; no definite D call. Germline V gene data show CDR1 as LNHDA and CDR2 as SQIVND (reference sequence). The ends were cut back, 1 base at V and 5 bases at J, with 8 bases in the middle. This CDR3 has 13 residues. This CDR3 is CASSIGGVYGYTF. The CDR3 nucleotides are TGTGCCAGTAGTATAGGGGGAGTTTATGGCTACACCTTC.

The rearrangement links TRBV28 to TRBJ1-5; 8 nucleotides line up with TRBD1. The V gene's germline CDR1 is MDHEN and CDR2 SYDVKM. The CDR3 spans 15 residues. V shed 5 bases and J 2 bases; nucleotides not matched to a gene: 5. DNA of the CDR3: TGTGCCAGCAGTGCGCAGGGGGCGCGCAATCAGCCCCAGCATTTT. Translated: CASSAQGARNQPQHF.

This chain connects TRBV4-3 to TRBJ1-2, with TRBD1 identical over 10 bases. CDR1 is LGHNA, CDR2 YSLEER, per germline. The length of the CDR3 is 16 residues. Trimming cost V 1 base and J 2 bases; bases outside gene matches: 4. CDR3 nucleotides: TGCGCCAGCAGCCAAGGAGCGGGACAGGGGAACTATGGCTACACCTTC. Encoded protein: CASSQGAGQGNYGYTF.

The chain recombines TRBV5-5 with TRBJ1-1, with unresolved D. This CDR3 comprises 13 residues. Germline V gene lookup returns CDR1 SGHKS and CDR2 YYEKEE (reference sequence). Trimming cost V 7 bases and J 0 bases, with 10 bases left between them. This chain's CDR3 is CASRYQMNTEAFF. The CDR3 bases are TGTGCCAGCCGCTACCAGATGAACACTGAAGCTTTCTTT.

With respect to this clone: Other DNA sequences in the same sample also yield this CDR3. The rearrangement links TRBV18 to TRBJ2-3; 12 bases line up with TRBD2. Germline V gives CDR1 KGHSH, CDR2 LQKENI. V was clipped by 6 bases and J by 3 bases; unmatched bases: 4. The CDR3 spans 15 residues. The CDR3 DNA reads as TGTGCCAGCTCTCCGACTAGCGGGAGTACAGATACGCAGTATTTT. Translated, it gives CASSPTSGSTDTQYF.

V is TRBV19 and J is TRBJ1-4, with TRBD1 matching over 7 bases. Germline trimming cut 6 bases from V and 11 bases from J; bases unmatched to any gene: 6. There are 12 residues in the CDR3. Germline CDR1 is LNHDA and CDR2 is SQIVND (reference sequence). The CDR3 region is CASRLTGEKLFF. DNA for the CDR3: TGTGCCAGTAGACTCACAGGGGAGAAACTGTTTTTT.

The chain links TRBV4-3 to TRBJ2-5; 7 positions agree with TRBD2. Germline V gene data show CDR1 as LGHNA and CDR2 as YSLEER. There are 15 residues in the CDR3. V shed 2 bases and J 0 bases; nucleotides not matched to a gene: 3. CDR3 protein: CASSQSSGNQETQYF. CDR3 nucleotide sequence: TGCGCCAGCAGCCAATCTAGCGGAAACCAAGAGACCCAGTACTTC.

V gene TRBV6-1 combines with J gene TRBJ2-3, with 10 bases aligning to TRBD1. This CDR3 is built from 15 residues. V was clipped by 8 bases and J by 3 bases; unmatched bases: 8. Germline CDR1 is MNHNS and CDR2 is SASEGT. The CDR3 coding sequence is TGTGCCAGCGGACGGGACAGGGGTTTGACAGATACGCAGTATTTT. Its translation is CASGRDRGLTDTQYF.

The chain combines TRBV5-8 with TRBJ1-6; D call uncertain. Germline CDR1 reads SGHTS; CDR2 reads YDEGEE. The CDR3 is 13 amino acids. Trimming cost V 0 bases and J 10 bases, with 8 bases left between them. CDR3 sequence reads: CASSLGRSSPLHF. The DNA of the CDR3 is TGTGCCAGCAGCTTGGGTCGGTCGTCACCCCTCCACTTT.

This clone was observed a single time. The genes are TRBV7-2 and TRBJ2-7, with 8 bases matching TRBD2. This CDR3 spans 14 amino acids. CDR1 SGHTA and CDR2 FQGNSA come from the germline V gene. The ends lost 0 bases at V and 2 bases at J; junction bases unmatched: 0. Here the CDR3 DNA reads TGTGCCAGCAGCTTAGCAGCGGGAGCCTACGAGCAGTACTTC. Its translation: CASSLAAGAYEQYF.